This T cell receptor (beta chain) emerged from a study of shared clonotypes between healthy human individuals. Using immunoSEQ multiplex PCR, the repertoire was profiled, and TCRdb retains in-frame clones only, with some absent. Of some 2.1 million clones in the sample, approximately 95% are singletons; the top ten hold 0.13%. The investigators split CD4+ cells into a CD45RA+ naive subset and a CD45RA-negative memory subset. The CDR3 consists of 12 residues. The V end was cut by 6 bases, the J end by 1 base, with 6 bases between. Per the germline V gene, CDR1 is SNHLY and CDR2 is FYNNEI. The chain has TRBV2 and TRBJ1-2; D gene ambiguous. This clonotype was sampled from a man aged 18-30 years in good health. Sequencing input: naive CD4+ T cells sorted from blood. As to subset: CD45RA+ positively selected. The CDR3 here is CASRGSNYGYTF. The CDR3, as DNA: TGTGCCAGCAGAGGCAGTAACTATGGCTACACCTTC.